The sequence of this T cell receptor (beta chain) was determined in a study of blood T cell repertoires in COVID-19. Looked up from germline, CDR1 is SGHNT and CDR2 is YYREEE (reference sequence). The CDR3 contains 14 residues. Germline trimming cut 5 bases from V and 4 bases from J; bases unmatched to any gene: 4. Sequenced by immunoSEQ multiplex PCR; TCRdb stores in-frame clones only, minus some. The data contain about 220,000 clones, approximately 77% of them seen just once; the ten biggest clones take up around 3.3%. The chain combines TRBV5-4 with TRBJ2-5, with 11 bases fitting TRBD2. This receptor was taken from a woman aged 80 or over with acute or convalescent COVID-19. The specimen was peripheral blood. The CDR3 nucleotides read TGTGCCAGCAGGCCTAGCGGGGGGACAGAGACCCAGTACTTC. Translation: CASRPSGGTETQYF.